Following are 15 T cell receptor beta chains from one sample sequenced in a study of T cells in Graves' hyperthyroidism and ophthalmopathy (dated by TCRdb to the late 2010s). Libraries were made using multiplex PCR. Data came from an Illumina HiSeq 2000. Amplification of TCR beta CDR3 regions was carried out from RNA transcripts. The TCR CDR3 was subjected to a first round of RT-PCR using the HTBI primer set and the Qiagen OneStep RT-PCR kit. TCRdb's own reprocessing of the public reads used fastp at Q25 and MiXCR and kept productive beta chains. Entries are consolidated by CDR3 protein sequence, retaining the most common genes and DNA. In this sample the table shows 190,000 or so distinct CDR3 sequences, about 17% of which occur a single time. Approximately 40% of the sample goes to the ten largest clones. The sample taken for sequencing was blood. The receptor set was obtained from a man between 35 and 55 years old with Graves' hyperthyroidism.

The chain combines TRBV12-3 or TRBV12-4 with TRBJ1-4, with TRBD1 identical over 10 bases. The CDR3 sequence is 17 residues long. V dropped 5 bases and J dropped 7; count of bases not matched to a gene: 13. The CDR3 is CASSAGTGVDGGEKLFF. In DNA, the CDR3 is TGTGCCAGCAGTGCCGGGACAGGGGTGGACGGAGGTGAAAAACTGTTTTTT.

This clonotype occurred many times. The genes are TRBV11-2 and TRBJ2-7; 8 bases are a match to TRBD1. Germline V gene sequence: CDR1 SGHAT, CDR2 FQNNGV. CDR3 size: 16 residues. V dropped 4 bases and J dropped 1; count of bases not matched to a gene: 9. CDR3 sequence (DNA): TGTGCCAGCAGCTCCACAGACAGGGGACGGTCCTACGAGCAGTACTTC. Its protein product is CASSSTDRGRSYEQYF.

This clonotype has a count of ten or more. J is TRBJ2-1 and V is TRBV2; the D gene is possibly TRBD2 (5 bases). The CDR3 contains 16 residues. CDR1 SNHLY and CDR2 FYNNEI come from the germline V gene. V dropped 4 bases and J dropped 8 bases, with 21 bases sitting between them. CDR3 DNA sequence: TGTGCCAGCAGTGGCGCACTAGTCTCCCAACACGATGAGCAGTTCTTC. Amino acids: CASSGALVSQHDEQFF.

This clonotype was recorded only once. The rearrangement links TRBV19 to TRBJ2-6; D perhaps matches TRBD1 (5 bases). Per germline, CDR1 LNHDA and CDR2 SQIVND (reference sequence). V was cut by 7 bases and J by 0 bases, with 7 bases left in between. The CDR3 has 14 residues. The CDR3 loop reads CASNRGSGANVLTF. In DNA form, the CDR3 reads TGTGCCAGTAATAGGGGCTCTGGGGCCAACGTCCTGACTTTC.

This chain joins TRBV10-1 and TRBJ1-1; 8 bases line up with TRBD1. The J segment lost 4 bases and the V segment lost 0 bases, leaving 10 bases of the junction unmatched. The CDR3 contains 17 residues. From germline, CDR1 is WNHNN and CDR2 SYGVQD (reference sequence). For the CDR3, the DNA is TGCGCCAGCAGTGAGTCCGCAGGGGGCAAAAAGTGCACTGAAGCTTTCTTT. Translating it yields CASSESAGGKKCTEAFF.

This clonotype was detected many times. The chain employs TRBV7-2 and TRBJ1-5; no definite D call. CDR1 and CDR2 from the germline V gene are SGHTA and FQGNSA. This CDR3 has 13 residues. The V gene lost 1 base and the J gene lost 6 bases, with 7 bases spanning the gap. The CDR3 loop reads CASSLDERQPQHF. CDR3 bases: TGTGCCAGCAGCTTAGATGAGCGTCAGCCCCAGCATTTT.

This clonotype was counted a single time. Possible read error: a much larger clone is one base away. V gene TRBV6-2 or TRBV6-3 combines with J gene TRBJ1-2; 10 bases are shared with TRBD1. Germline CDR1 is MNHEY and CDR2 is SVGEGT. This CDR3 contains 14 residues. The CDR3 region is CASSRTGGSYGHTF. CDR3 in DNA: TGTGCCAGCAGTAGGACAGGGGGAAGCTATGGCCACACCTTC.

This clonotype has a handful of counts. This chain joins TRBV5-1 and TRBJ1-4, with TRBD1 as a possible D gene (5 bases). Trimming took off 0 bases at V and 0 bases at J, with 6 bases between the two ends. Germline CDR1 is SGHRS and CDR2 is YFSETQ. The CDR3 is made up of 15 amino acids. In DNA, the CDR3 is TGCGCCAGCAGCTTGGGACAGACAACTAATGAAAAACTGTTTTTT. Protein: CASSLGQTTNEKLFF.

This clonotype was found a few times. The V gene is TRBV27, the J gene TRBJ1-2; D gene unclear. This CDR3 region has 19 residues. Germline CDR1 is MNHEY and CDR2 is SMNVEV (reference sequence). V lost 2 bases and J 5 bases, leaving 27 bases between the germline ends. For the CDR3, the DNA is TGTGCCAGCAGTTTAAGTGGTGGCGCCGGGGATACTTCCGCTTATGGCTACACCTTC. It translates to CASSLSGGAGDTSAYGYTF.

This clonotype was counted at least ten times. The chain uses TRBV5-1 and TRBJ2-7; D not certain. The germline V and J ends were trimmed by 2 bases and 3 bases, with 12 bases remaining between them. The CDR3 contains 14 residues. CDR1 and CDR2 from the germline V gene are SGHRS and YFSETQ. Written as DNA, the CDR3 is TGCGCCAGCAGCTTAGGATCCCGATTCTACGAGCAGTACTTC. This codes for CASSLGSRFYEQYF.

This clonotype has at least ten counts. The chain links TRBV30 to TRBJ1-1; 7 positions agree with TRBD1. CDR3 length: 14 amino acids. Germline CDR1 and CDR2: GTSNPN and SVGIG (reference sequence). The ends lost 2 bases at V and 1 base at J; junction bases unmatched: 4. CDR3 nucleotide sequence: TGTGCCTGGAGTAGAAGACAGGGGAACACTGAAGCTTTCTTT. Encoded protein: CAWSRRQGNTEAFF.

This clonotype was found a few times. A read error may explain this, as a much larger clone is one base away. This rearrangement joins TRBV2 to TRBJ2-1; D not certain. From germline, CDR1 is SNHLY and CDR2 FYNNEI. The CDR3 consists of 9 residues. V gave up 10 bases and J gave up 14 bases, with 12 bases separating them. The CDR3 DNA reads TGTGCCAACCCAGACGCGGAGTTCTTC. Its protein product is CANPDAEFF.

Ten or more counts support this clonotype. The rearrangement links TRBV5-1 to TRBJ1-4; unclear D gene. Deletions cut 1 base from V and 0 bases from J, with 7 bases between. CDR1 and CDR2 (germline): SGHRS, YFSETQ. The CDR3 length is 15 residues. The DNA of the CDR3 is TGCGCCAGCAGCTTGCAGATTGCAACTAATGAAAAACTGTTTTTT. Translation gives CASSLQIATNEKLFF.

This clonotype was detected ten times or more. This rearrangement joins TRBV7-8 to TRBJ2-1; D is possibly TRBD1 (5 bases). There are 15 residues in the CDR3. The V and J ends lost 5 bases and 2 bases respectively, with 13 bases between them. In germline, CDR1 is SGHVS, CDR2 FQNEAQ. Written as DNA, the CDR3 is TGTGCCAGCAGCCCTAGAAGGGGAACCTACAATGAGCAGTTCTTC. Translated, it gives CASSPRRGTYNEQFF.

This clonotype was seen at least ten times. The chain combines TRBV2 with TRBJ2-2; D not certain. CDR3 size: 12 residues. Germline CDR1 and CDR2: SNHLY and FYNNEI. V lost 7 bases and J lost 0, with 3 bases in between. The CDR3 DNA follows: TGTGCCAGCACAGCGAACACCGGGGAGCTGTTTTTT. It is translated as CASTANTGELFF.